One and the same sample provided the 27 T cell receptor beta chains below, sequenced in a study of a mutant IDH1 vaccine in newly diagnosed glioma. Their specific antigens are unknown. Indicated time point: week 5, during vaccination. Topical imiquimod accompanied each vaccine dose, which consisted of 300 ug of mutant IDH1 20-mer peptide. Libraries were prepared by immunoSEQ multiplex PCR; TCRdb keeps only in-frame clonotypes and omits some of them. The sample holds almost 30,000 clones, roughly 90% seen once. The starting material was peripheral blood mononuclear cells (PBMCs), obtained from a glioma patient whose treatment included an IDH1 peptide vaccine. The receptors were sampled from a woman between 40 and 55 years old with glioma. Some clones in this sample may be carry-over from other donors' samples.

The genes are TRBV7-2 and TRBJ2-3, with D tentatively TRBD1 (5 bases). V shed 5 bases and J shed 5 bases, with 14 bases lying between them. The CDR3 consists of 14 residues. In germline, CDR1 is SGHTA, CDR2 FQGNSA. The DNA for the CDR3 is TGTGCCAGCAGCCCCCAGGGTAGGGGAGATACGCAGTATTTT. As protein: CASSPQGRGDTQYF.

This chain links TRBV6-6 with TRBJ1-2, with D maybe TRBD1 (5 bases). Trimming took 11 bases from V and 4 from J, leaving 17 bases between them. The CDR3 extends over 13 amino acids. In germline, CDR1 is MNHNY, CDR2 SVGAGI (reference sequence). The CDR3 nucleotides read TGTGCCGTTTGGGACGGCGGATTCTATGGCTACACCTTC. It codes for CAVWDGGFYGYTF.

The chain employs TRBV11-2 and TRBJ2-1, with D tentatively TRBD1 or TRBD2 (5 bases each). The V end lost 3 bases, the J end lost 6 bases, and 9 bases lay between the germline ends. The CDR3 has 13 residues. The germline V gene encodes CDR1 SGHAT and CDR2 FQNNGV. CDR3 sequence (DNA): TGTGCCAGCAGCTTTGAGGGACCCAATGAGCAGTTCTTC. Translation: CASSFEGPNEQFF.

The V call is TRBV4-2, the J call TRBJ2-7, with D possibly TRBD2 on 5 matching bases. The CDR3 loop spans 17 amino acids. CDR1 and CDR2 from the germline V gene are LGHNA and YNFKEQ. V was clipped by 0 bases and J by 2 bases, with 17 bases between them. DNA of the CDR3: TGTGCCAGCAGCCAAGATCAGGCGAGGGAGCGGCCCTACGAGCAGTACTTC. Its translation: CASSQDQARERPYEQYF.

The rearrangement links TRBV7-9 to TRBJ2-7; 8 bases map to TRBD2. Germline V gene sequence: CDR1 SEHNR, CDR2 FQNEAQ (reference sequence). The CDR3 is 18 residues long. V was clipped by 5 bases and J by 10 bases; unmatched bases: 25. The CDR3 reads CASSPPGGISGGLEDQYF. The DNA for the CDR3 is TGTGCCAGCAGCCCCCCGGGAGGGATCAGCGGTGGACTAGAAGACCAGTACTTC.

V gene TRBV5-1 combines with J gene TRBJ2-7; maybe TRBD1 (5 bases). CDR1 SGHRS and CDR2 YFSETQ come from the germline V gene. The CDR3 has 14 amino acids. V was clipped by 0 bases and J by 5 bases, with 12 bases between them. CDR3 protein: CASSLEGWWDEQYF. In DNA form, the CDR3 reads TGCGCCAGCAGCTTGGAGGGGTGGTGGGACGAGCAGTACTTC.

The rearrangement uses TRBV7-2 and TRBJ2-7; 7 positions agree with TRBD2. The CDR3 sequence is 15 residues long. V shed 2 bases, J shed 5 bases, and the junction held 9 bases outside the gene matches. Germline assignment: CDR1 SGHTA and CDR2 FQGNSA. DNA of the CDR3: TGTGCCAGCAGCTTATGGACTAGTCAGGTCCACGAGCAGTACTTC. Its translation is CASSLWTSQVHEQYF.

The V gene is TRBV27, the J gene TRBJ1-1; no clear D. The CDR3 is 16 residues long. Germline CDR1 is MNHEY and CDR2 is SMNVEV (reference sequence). Trimming took off 3 bases at V and 1 base at J, with 15 bases between the two ends. The CDR3 coding sequence is TGTGCCAGCAGTTTTTCGCAGACGTGGGGGAACACTGAAGCTTTCTTT. This codes for CASSFSQTWGNTEAFF.

This clone was seen just once. V gene TRBV18 combines with J gene TRBJ1-4, with D possibly TRBD1 on 6 matching bases. Germline values: CDR1 KGHSH, CDR2 LQKENI. The CDR3 extends over 15 amino acids. V dropped 6 bases and J dropped 3 bases, with 14 bases sitting between them. The CDR3 coding sequence is TGTGCCAGCTCGCCGGGGGGCCCTTCTAATGAAAAACTGTTTTTT. Its protein product is CASSPGGPSNEKLFF.

The chain links TRBV5-4 to TRBJ2-7, with D tentatively TRBD1 or TRBD2 (5 bases each). The CDR3 consists of 14 residues. Germline CDR1 SGHNT, CDR2 YYREEE (reference sequence). V was trimmed by 0 bases and J by 6 bases, leaving 13 bases between them. CDR3 protein: CASSLGWDALEQYF. CDR3 bases: TGTGCCAGCAGCTTGGGGTGGGACGCCCTCGAGCAGTACTTC.

The rearrangement joins TRBV5-1 to TRBJ1-5, with D perhaps TRBD1 (6 bases). The ends were cut back, 4 bases at V and 1 base at J, with 12 bases in the middle. The CDR3 runs 15 residues. In germline, CDR1 is SGHRS, CDR2 YFSETQ. The CDR3 sequence is CASSASGASNQPQHF. The CDR3 DNA is TGCGCCAGCAGCGCTTCGGGGGCGAGCAATCAGCCCCAGCATTTT.

This chain connects TRBV9 to TRBJ2-4, with D perhaps TRBD1 or TRBD2 (5 bases each). Trimming took off 2 bases at V and 1 base at J, with 7 bases between the two ends. The germline V gene has CDR1 SGDLS and CDR2 YYNGEE. This CDR3 comprises 14 residues. Here the CDR3 reads CASSVGAAKNIQYF. CDR3 nucleotides: TGTGCCAGCAGCGTCGGGGCGGCCAAAAACATTCAGTACTTC.

This chain links TRBV29-1 with TRBJ1-1, with TRBD1 as a possible D gene (5 bases). The CDR3 is made up of 14 amino acids. Germline CDR1 reads SQVTM; CDR2 reads ANQGSEA. The V and J ends lost 4 bases and 1 base respectively, with 13 bases between them. The CDR3 sequence is CSVGMGQWNTEAFF. The CDR3 coding sequence is TGCAGCGTTGGAATGGGGCAGTGGAACACTGAAGCTTTCTTT.

The V gene is TRBV18, the J gene TRBJ2-1; D remains ambiguous. Trimming left V 10 bases short and J 7 bases short, with 11 bases between. The germline CDR1 and CDR2 sequences are KGHSH and LQKENI. CDR3 length: 11 amino acids. The CDR3 coding sequence is TGTGCCACCTCCCAAGAGAATGAGCAGTTCTTC. Translated: CATSQENEQFF. The variable domain in full, with the rest retrieved from reference TRBV18 and TRBJ2-1, is NAGVMQNPRHLVRRRGQEARLRCSPMKGHSHVYWYRQLPEEGLKFMVYLQKENIIDESGMPKERFSAEFPKEGPSILRIQQVVRGDSAAYFCATSQENEQFFGPGTRLTVL.

The chain uses TRBV1 and TRBJ2-3; TRBD2, the table's D call, lacks a check against the DNA. TRBV1 is a pseudogene locus. CDR3 length: 21 amino acids. CDR3 loop: CTSSQDRWETSGSEGPSTQYF. CDR3 in DNA: TGCACCAGCAGCCAAGATAGGTGGGAGACTAGCGGATCAGAGGGCCCTTCTACGCAGTATTTT.

The genes are TRBV13 and TRBJ2-3; D is ambiguous. This CDR3 spans 14 amino acids. V was cut by 2 bases and J by 2 bases, with 8 bases left in between. Germline V gene data show CDR1 as PRHDT and CDR2 as FYEKMQ (reference sequence). The DNA of the CDR3 is TGTGCCAGCAGCTTATTAGCCCTCACAGATACGCAGTATTTT. Translating gives CASSLLALTDTQYF.

V is TRBV7-2 and J is TRBJ2-7, with D perhaps TRBD1 (6 bases). CDR3 size: 15 residues. Germline V gene lookup returns CDR1 SGHTA and CDR2 FQGNSA. V was cut by 1 base and J by 3 bases, with 13 bases left in between. In DNA form, the CDR3 reads TGTGCCAGCAGCTTAGGGAGAGGGGGACACTACGAGCAGTACTTC. Its translation: CASSLGRGGHYEQYF.

The gene calls are TRBV5-1 and TRBJ2-7; 7 bases map to TRBD2. Germline assignment: CDR1 SGHRS and CDR2 YFSETQ. The CDR3 loop spans 14 amino acids. The V gene end was trimmed by 5 bases and the J gene end by 3 bases; junction bases not matched to a gene: 8. CDR3 sequence reads: CASRAGSGGYEQYF. In nucleotides, the CDR3 is TGCGCCAGCAGAGCGGGGTCCGGGGGCTACGAGCAGTACTTC.

DNA for the CDR3: TGTGCCAGCAGCTTAGGCCGGGCCTGGGGCGGGGAGCTGTTTTTT. Protein product: CASSLGRAWGGELFF. This chain connects TRBV7-2 to TRBJ2-2; D gene ambiguous. V lost 1 base and J 7 bases, leaving 13 bases between the germline ends. Germline V CDR1 and CDR2: SGHTA, FQGNSA. The CDR3 runs 15 residues.

The chain uses TRBV7-9 and TRBJ1-2, with D uncertain. Germline V gene sequence: CDR1 SEHNR, CDR2 FQNEAQ (reference sequence). V lost 3 bases and J lost 7, with 9 bases in between. The CDR3 runs 12 residues. The CDR3 bases are TGTGCCAGCAGCTTGGGTGACGTTGGCTACACCTTC. This translates into CASSLGDVGYTF.

This chain connects TRBV9 to TRBJ2-2; possible D gene TRBD2, 6 bases. Trimming removed 5 bases at V and 7 bases at J, with 24 bases between. There are 17 residues in the CDR3. CDR1 and CDR2 from the germline V gene are SGDLS and YYNGEE. In DNA, the CDR3 is TGTGCCAGCAGTCCGCCCGGGACCCCCCGGCGGGGCGGGGAGCTGTTTTTT. Residues: CASSPPGTPRRGGELFF.

V and J are TRBV9 and TRBJ2-7; D unclear. V lost 0 bases and J 2 bases, leaving 12 bases between the germline ends. Germline CDR1 SGDLS, CDR2 YYNGEE. This CDR3 comprises 15 residues. The CDR3 DNA reads TGTGCCAGCAGCGTAGATGGCCGTGAAGCCTACGAGCAGTACTTC. Translating it yields CASSVDGREAYEQYF.

CDR3 DNA: TGTGCCAGCGGCTCGGGCAGGGAAGCAAGGGCTAATGAAAAACTGTTTTTT. It yields the protein CASGSGREARANEKLFF. J is TRBJ1-4 and V is TRBV7-9; D might be TRBD1 (5 bases). The CDR3 extends over 17 amino acids. Trimming left V 8 bases short and J 3 bases short, with 22 bases between. Germline V lookup: CDR1 SEHNR, CDR2 FQNEAQ (reference sequence).

This chain connects TRBV11-2 to TRBJ1-2; D gene ambiguous. With 5 bases removed from V and 2 bases from J, the gap between germline ends came to 9 bases. The V gene's germline CDR1 is SGHAT and CDR2 FQNNGV. The length of the CDR3 is 13 residues. CDR3 nucleotide sequence: TGTGCCAGCAGCGCGGTCGCCAACTATGGCTACACCTTC. Encoded protein: CASSAVANYGYTF.

The chain couples TRBV2 to TRBJ2-3, with no clear D. The germline V gene encodes CDR1 SNHLY and CDR2 FYNNEI. This CDR3 comprises 14 residues. V dropped 1 base and J dropped 1 base, with 6 bases sitting between them. CDR3 loop: CASSEVSGTDTQYF. DNA of the CDR3: TGTGCCAGCAGTGAAGTAAGCGGCACAGATACGCAGTATTTT.

V usage is TRBV20-1 and J usage is TRBJ2-1, with unresolved D. This CDR3 contains 11 residues. Trimming shortened V by 3 bases and J by 6 bases, and 6 bases separated the two germline ends. Germline loops: CDR1 DFQATT, CDR2 SNEGSKA (reference sequence). Here the CDR3 DNA reads TGCAGTGCTAGTTCAGCCAATGAGCAGTTCTTC. Translating it yields CSASSANEQFF.

This clone was recorded once. This chain joins TRBV5-6 and TRBJ2-1; D ambiguous. Trimming shortened V by 4 bases and J by 5 bases, and 16 bases separated the two germline ends. The germline V gene has CDR1 SGHDT and CDR2 YYEEEE. The CDR3 spans 15 residues. CDR3 protein: CASSAWVSRHNEQFF. The CDR3 nucleotides are TGTGCCAGCAGCGCTTGGGTCTCCAGACACAATGAGCAGTTCTTC.